This section outlines one TCR beta chain sequence together with its context. The data were obtained in a study of PD-1 blockade in classical Hodgkin lymphoma. CDR1 and CDR2 from the germline V gene are SEHNR and FQNEAQ (reference sequence). The length of the CDR3 is 14 residues. V dropped 2 bases and J dropped 7; count of bases not matched to a gene: 4. This sample's time point: newly diagnosed, previously untreated cHL patient sample. Using immunoSEQ multiplex PCR, the repertoire was profiled, and TCRdb retains in-frame clones only, with some absent. The table lists about 15,000 clones, more than 80% of them singletons, with about 7.1% in the top ten.

Sequenced input: peripheral blood mononuclear cells (PBMCs). The genes are TRBV7-9 and TRBJ2-1, with 8 bases aligning to TRBD1. The TCR was taken from a human donor with classical Hodgkin lymphoma. The CDR3 DNA reads TGTGCCAGCAGCTTAATTCAGGGGGCGAATGAGCAGTTCTTC. It codes for CASSLIQGANEQFF.